The following is a T cell receptor beta chain sequence with its context. Sequencing used immunoSEQ multiplex PCR; TCRdb keeps in-frame clones, though not all of them. The table includes 130,000 to 150,000 clones, almost 85% detected once. This sample was included in a study of blood T cell repertoires in COVID-19. Living in about two dozen US areas, the participants were between roughly 18 and 95 years of age. The sequencing sample was made of PBMCs or T cells enriched from blood (not recorded which). The receptor comes from a man between 40 and 49 years old with acute COVID-19.

Here the CDR3 DNA reads TGTGCCAGCAGCCCCAGGACAGGGATAGGGAGCAATGAGCAGTTCTTC. It specifies CASSPRTGIGSNEQFF. The rearrangement joins TRBV7-6 to TRBJ2-1, with TRBD1 matching over 8 bases. J was trimmed by 6 bases and V by 5 bases; bases with no gene match: 12. This CDR3 spans 16 amino acids. From germline, CDR1 is SGHVS and CDR2 FNYEAQ.